These 18 T cell receptor beta chains came from one sample sequenced in a study of blood T cell repertoires in COVID-19. Assay: immunoSEQ multiplex PCR; the TCRdb copy retains only in-frame clones and omits some. The table records around 100,000 clones, about 87% of them present only once. The sample was peripheral blood. Every receptor here comes from a human donor in a cohort sampled during active COVID-19.

The rearrangement links TRBV7-2 to TRBJ1-2; D remains unclear. V was trimmed by 5 bases and J by 2 bases, leaving 15 bases between them. The CDR3 consists of 15 residues. Germline V CDR1 and CDR2: SGHTA, FQGNSA. The CDR3: CASSPSFGENYGYTF. The CDR3 bases are TGTGCCAGCAGCCCCTCCTTTGGGGAGAACTATGGCTACACCTTC. The variable domain in full, with the rest retrieved from reference TRBV7-2 and TRBJ1-2, is GAGVSQSPSNKVTEKGKDVELRCDPISGHTALYWYRQSLGQGLEFLIYFQGNSAPDKSGLPSDRFSAERTGGSVSTLTIQRTQQEDSAVYLCASSPSFGENYGYTFGSGTRLTVV.

The rearrangement links TRBV19 to TRBJ1-5, with D possibly being TRBD1 (5 bases). CDR3 length: 13 residues. The germline V gene has CDR1 LNHDA and CDR2 SQIVND (reference sequence). The V end lost 5 bases, the J end lost 4 bases, and 9 bases lay between the germline ends. CDR3: CASSQQGNQPQHF. CDR3 sequence (DNA): TGTGCCAGTAGTCAGCAGGGAAATCAGCCCCAGCATTTT.

V gene TRBV24-1 combines with J gene TRBJ1-1; 8 bases match TRBD1. The CDR3 extends over 15 amino acids. V lost 3 bases, J lost 2 bases, and 4 bases stayed unmatched. Germline V CDR1 and CDR2: KGHDR, SFDVKD. The CDR3 loop is CATSDPGQGNTEAFF. CDR3 nucleotide sequence: TGTGCCACCAGTGATCCTGGACAGGGCAACACTGAAGCTTTCTTT.

The chain combines TRBV7-2 with TRBJ2-5; TRBD1 matches at 8 bases. V shed 1 base, J shed 2 bases, and the junction held 3 bases outside the gene matches. The CDR3 has 15 amino acids. Per germline, CDR1 SGHTA and CDR2 FQGNSA. The CDR3 loop reads CASSLDRGWQETQYF. CDR3 bases: TGTGCCAGCAGCTTAGACAGGGGGTGGCAAGAGACCCAGTACTTC.

The V and J genes are TRBV24-1 and TRBJ2-5; D is uncertain. V dropped 1 base and J dropped 5 bases, with 7 bases sitting between them. The length of the CDR3 is 13 residues. The germline CDR1 and CDR2 sequences are KGHDR and SFDVKD. The CDR3 nucleotides are TGTGCCACCAGTGATTTCGGTCGGGAGACCCAGTACTTC. This sequence encodes CATSDFGRETQYF.

J is TRBJ2-1 and V is TRBV28; D call uncertain. V lost 7 bases and J lost 0, with 10 bases in between. The germline V gene has CDR1 MDHEN and CDR2 SYDVKM. There are 14 residues in the CDR3. The CDR3 DNA sequence: TGTGCCAGCACCCACTTGAGCTCCTACAATGAGCAGTTCTTC. This codes for CASTHLSSYNEQFF.

J is TRBJ2-1 and V is TRBV30, with TRBD2 identical over 13 bases. Germline loops: CDR1 GTSNPN, CDR2 SVGIG (reference sequence). The junction had 0 bases not matched to a gene; V was cut back by 3 bases and J by 4 bases. The CDR3 has 14 residues. CDR3 amino acids: CAWRGLAGYNEQFF. In DNA, the CDR3 is TGTGCCTGGAGGGGACTAGCGGGATACAATGAGCAGTTCTTC.

The V and J genes are TRBV3-1 (or the pseudogene TRBV3-2) and TRBJ2-7, with D possibly being TRBD2 (5 bases). Germline values: CDR1 LGHDT, CDR2 YNNKEL (reference sequence). The CDR3 is made up of 15 amino acids. V was clipped by 1 base and J by 0 bases, with 10 bases between them. In DNA form, the CDR3 reads TGTGCCAGCAGCCAAGCGGGGATCGCCTCCTACGAGCAGTACTTC. Translating it yields CASSQAGIASYEQYF.

The CDR3 loop is CASSHPQGQAYGYTF. CDR3 DNA: TGTGCCAGCAGCCACCCCCAGGGACAGGCGTATGGCTACACCTTC. The chain joins TRBV4-2 to TRBJ1-2, with 8 bases fitting TRBD1. V lost 3 bases and J lost 5; bases outside the gene matches: 8. Germline values: CDR1 LGHNA, CDR2 YNFKEQ. The CDR3 length is 15 residues.

This rearrangement joins TRBV28 to TRBJ1-1; the match to TRBD1 covers 8 bases. Germline loops: CDR1 MDHEN, CDR2 SYDVKM. The CDR3 contains 14 residues. Trimming at V came to 6 bases and at J to 0 bases, leaving 3 bases not matched to a gene. The CDR3 loop is CASRTGGMNTEAFF. The CDR3 DNA sequence: TGTGCCAGCAGAACAGGGGGGATGAACACTGAAGCTTTCTTT.

The chain has TRBV19 and TRBJ2-3; no clear D. This CDR3 region has 14 residues. V dropped 3 bases and J dropped 2 bases, with 9 bases sitting between them. From germline, CDR1 is LNHDA and CDR2 SQIVND (reference sequence). CDR3 bases: TGTGCCAGTAGTATGATGGCAGTCACAGATACGCAGTATTTT. Amino acids: CASSMMAVTDTQYF.

The J gene is TRBJ2-1, the V gene TRBV5-5, with 14 positions matching TRBD2. V lost 4 bases, J lost 4 bases, and 4 bases stayed unmatched. CDR3 length equals 16 residues. From germline, CDR1 is SGHKS and CDR2 YYEKEE (reference sequence). The CDR3 is CASSGGTSGRYNEQFF. The CDR3 region has the DNA TGTGCCAGCAGCGGGGGGACTAGCGGGAGATACAATGAGCAGTTCTTC.

The chain joins TRBV5-6 to TRBJ1-1, with D possibly being TRBD1 (6 bases). This CDR3 contains 13 residues. The V gene's germline CDR1 is SGHDT and CDR2 YYEEEE. The V and J ends lost 6 bases and 4 bases respectively, with 13 bases between them. The CDR3 protein is CASNRGGATEAFF. CDR3 coding DNA: TGTGCCAGCAACCGAGGGGGGGCCACTGAAGCTTTCTTT.

The chain recombines TRBV29-1 with TRBJ2-7; tentatively, D is TRBD1 (6 bases). Germline V gene data show CDR1 as SQVTM and CDR2 as ANQGSEA. The CDR3 consists of 12 residues. V dropped 6 bases and J dropped 2 bases, with 11 bases sitting between them. This CDR3 is CSVNRDPYEQYF. The DNA for the CDR3 is TGCAGCGTAAACAGGGATCCCTACGAGCAGTACTTC.

The rearrangement links TRBV19 to TRBJ1-2; 7 positions match TRBD1. V lost 6 bases and J lost 6; bases outside the gene matches: 7. Germline CDR1 and CDR2: LNHDA and SQIVND (reference sequence). CDR3 size: 13 residues. CDR3 amino acids: CASSSTGTHGYTF. CDR3 DNA: TGTGCCAGTAGCTCGACAGGGACCCATGGCTACACCTTC. Together with reference TRBV19 and TRBJ1-2, the CDR3 gives the full variable domain: DGGITQSPKYLFRKEGQNVTLSCEQNLNHDAMYWYRQDPGQGLRLIYYSQIVNDFQKGDIAEGYSVSREKKESFPLTVTSAQKNPTAFYLCASSSTGTHGYTFGSGTRLTVV.

CDR3 loop: CASSVFFGANVLTF. The CDR3 DNA follows: TGTGCCAGCAGCGTATTCTTTGGGGCCAACGTCCTGACTTTC. V gene TRBV9 combines with J gene TRBJ2-6; D is unresolved. Germline lookup yields CDR1 SGDLS and CDR2 YYNGEE. V was shortened by 1 base and J by 3 bases, with 5 bases between the two germline ends. There are 14 residues in the CDR3. The full variable domain, rest sourced from reference TRBV9 and TRBJ2-6, is DSGVTQTPKHLITATGQRVTLRCSPRSGDLSVYWYQQSLDQGLQFLIQYYNGEERAKGNILERFSAQQFPDLHSELNLSSLELGDSALYFCASSVFFGANVLTFGAGSRLTVL.

The chain has TRBV5-4 and TRBJ2-7, with D unclear. This CDR3 region has 15 residues. V was pared by 0 bases and J by 1 base, with 11 bases between. The germline V gene encodes CDR1 SGHNT and CDR2 YYREEE (reference sequence). The CDR3 nucleotides are TGTGCCAGCAGCTTGGGGTTAGCCAGTTCCTACGAGCAGTACTTC. This translates into CASSLGLASSYEQYF.

V gene TRBV25-1 combines with J gene TRBJ1-4; 8 bases are a match to TRBD1. Germline CDR1 and CDR2: MGHDK and SYGVNS. The ends lost 5 bases at V and 4 bases at J; junction bases unmatched: 6. The CDR3 is 15 amino acids. The CDR3 here is CASSRQGRGNEKLFF. Here the CDR3 DNA reads TGTGCCAGCAGTAGACAGGGGAGAGGTAATGAAAAACTGTTTTTT. The full variable domain, in which reference TRBV25-1 and TRBJ1-4 provide the parts outside the CDR3, is EADIYQTPRYLVIGTGKKITLECSQTMGHDKMYWYQQDPGMELHLIHYSYGVNSTEKGDLSSESTVSRIRTEHFPLTLESARPSHTSQYLCASSRQGRGNEKLFFGSGTQLSVL.